A selection of T cell receptor beta chains follows, all from one sample in a study of cytomegalovirus exposure and HLA in healthy donors. Data came from immunoSEQ multiplex PCR; TCRdb stores just in-frame clones and leaves some out. The sample shows around 100,000 clones, 80% to 85% of them seen only once. What was sequenced was PBMCs. The receptor set was obtained from a man aged 25 to 40 in good health and CMV-seropositive. Each CDR3 is given with its conserved first and last residue. A D gene is named only where the DNA matches it firmly. Expanded clones are given a class, and other clones once, few, many or no size at all.

DNA: TGTGCCAGCAGGCGGTCTGACTCACAAGAGACCCAGTACTTC
CDR3: CASRRSDSQETQYF
size: -
V: TRBV7-9
J: TRBJ2-5
D: -

DNA: TGTGCCAGCAGCCCCGGACAGGGAAGGATATATGGCTACACCTTC
CDR3: CASSPGQGRIYGYTF
size: -
V: TRBV6-5
J: TRBJ1-2
D: TRBD1

DNA: TGTGCCAGCAGTTACGACGGGGGGGAGGTAAAACTGTTTTTT
CDR3: CASSYDGGEVKLFF
size: -
V: TRBV6-5
J: TRBJ1-4
D: -

DNA: TGTGCCAGCAGTAGAGGCGGGTACTATGGCTACACCTTC
CDR3: CASSRGGYYGYTF
size: -
V: TRBV27
J: TRBJ1-2
D: -

DNA: TGTGCCAGCAGTGAAGTCCAGGACAGGGGCGGTGGGGCCAACGTCCTGACTTTC
CDR3: CASSEVQDRGGGANVLTF
size: once
V: TRBV6-1
J: TRBJ2-6
D: TRBD1

DNA: TGTGCCAGCAGCTTAGCAGGGGGCGGAAGCTCCTACGAGCAGTACTTC
CDR3: CASSLAGGGSSYEQYF
size: -
V: TRBV7-8
J: TRBJ2-7
D: TRBD1

DNA: TGTGCCAGCAGTCCGGACAGAGGGGGTCAGCCCCAGCATTTT
CDR3: CASSPDRGGQPQHF
size: few
V: TRBV27
J: TRBJ1-5
D: -

DNA: TGTGCCAGCGAGCGGTCCCGGGCAACGGAGCAGTTCTTC
CDR3: CASERSRATEQFF
size: -
V: TRBV9
J: TRBJ2-1
D: -

DNA: TGTGCCAGCAGCTTAGACAGGGGGCGTTGGGGCTACACCTTC
CDR3: CASSLDRGRWGYTF
size: -
V: TRBV5-6
J: TRBJ1-2
D: TRBD1

DNA: TGTGCCAGTGGGACAGGGGGCTATCAGCCCCAGCATTTT
CDR3: CASGTGGYQPQHF
size: -
V: TRBV19
J: TRBJ1-5
D: TRBD1

DNA: TGCAGTGCCCGGAGTGAAAAACTGTTTTTT
CDR3: CSARSEKLFF
size: -
V: TRBV20-1
J: TRBJ1-4
D: -

DNA: TGTGCCAGCAGCCAAACCCTAGCGGGGGTTGAGGAGCAGTACTTC
CDR3: CASSQTLAGVEEQYF
size: -
V: TRBV4-2
J: TRBJ2-5
D: TRBD2

DNA: TGTGCCAGCAGCCAAACAGGGGGAAGTGGAAACACCATATATTTT
CDR3: CASSQTGGSGNTIYF
size: -
V: TRBV5-4
J: TRBJ1-3
D: TRBD1

DNA: TGTGCCAGCAGCTGGGGCCCAAAAGAGACCCAGTACTTC
CDR3: CASSWGPKETQYF
size: -
V: TRBV7-8
J: TRBJ2-5
D: -

DNA: TGTGCCAGCTCACCAACGGACAGGGGAGGGCAAGAGACCCAGTACTTC
CDR3: CASSPTDRGGQETQYF
size: -
V: TRBV18
J: TRBJ2-5
D: TRBD1

DNA: TGTGCCAGCAGCTTGGACCCGGATCAGCCCCAGCATTTT
CDR3: CASSLDPDQPQHF
size: -
V: TRBV5-4
J: TRBJ1-5
D: -

DNA: TGTGCCAGCAGCCCGACAGGGTCCGACAATGAGCAGTTCTTC
CDR3: CASSPTGSDNEQFF
size: -
V: TRBV5-4
J: TRBJ2-1
D: TRBD1